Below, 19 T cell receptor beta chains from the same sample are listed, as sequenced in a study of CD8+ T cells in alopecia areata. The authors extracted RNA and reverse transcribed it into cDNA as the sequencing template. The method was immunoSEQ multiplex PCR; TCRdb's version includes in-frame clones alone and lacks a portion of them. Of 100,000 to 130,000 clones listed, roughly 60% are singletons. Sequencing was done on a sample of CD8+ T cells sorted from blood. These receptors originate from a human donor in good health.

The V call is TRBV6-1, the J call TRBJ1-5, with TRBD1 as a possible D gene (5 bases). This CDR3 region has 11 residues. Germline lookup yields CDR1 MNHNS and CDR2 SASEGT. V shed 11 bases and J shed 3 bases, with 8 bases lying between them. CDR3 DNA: TGTGCCTGGGGGATCAATCAGCCCCAGCATTTT. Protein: CAWGINQPQHF.

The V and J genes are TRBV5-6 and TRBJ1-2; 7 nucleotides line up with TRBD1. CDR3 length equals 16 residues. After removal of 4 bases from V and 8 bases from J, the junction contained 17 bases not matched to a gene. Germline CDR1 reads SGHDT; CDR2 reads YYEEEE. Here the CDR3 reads CASSGVPFEGAEGYTF. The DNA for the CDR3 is TGTGCCAGCAGCGGCGTCCCCTTCGAGGGGGCTGAAGGCTACACCTTC.

CDR3 sequence (DNA): TGTGCCATCAGTGATTTTAAGGTTTCTGGGTTATTCTACTTCGCAGATACGCAGTATTTT. Amino acids: CAISDFKVSGLFYFADTQYF. The gene calls are TRBV10-3 and TRBJ2-3, with no clear D. V was trimmed by 3 bases and J by 4 bases, leaving 29 bases between them. Looked up from germline, CDR1 is ENHRY and CDR2 is SYGVKD. This CDR3 is built from 20 residues.

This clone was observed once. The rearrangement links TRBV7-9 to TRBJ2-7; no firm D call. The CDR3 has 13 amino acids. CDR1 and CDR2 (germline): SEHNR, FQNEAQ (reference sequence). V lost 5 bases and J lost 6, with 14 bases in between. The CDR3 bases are TGTGCCAGCAGCCCTCTCCTCACCTGCGAGCAGTACTTC. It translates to CASSPLLTCEQYF.

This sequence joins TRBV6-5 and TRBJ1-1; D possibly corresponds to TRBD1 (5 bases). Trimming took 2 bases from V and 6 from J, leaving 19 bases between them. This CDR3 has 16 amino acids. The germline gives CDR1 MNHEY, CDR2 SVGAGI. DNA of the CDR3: TGTGCCAGCAGTTACCCGCCAGGACAAGGGATCGCTGAAGCTTTCTTT. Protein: CASSYPPGQGIAEAFF.

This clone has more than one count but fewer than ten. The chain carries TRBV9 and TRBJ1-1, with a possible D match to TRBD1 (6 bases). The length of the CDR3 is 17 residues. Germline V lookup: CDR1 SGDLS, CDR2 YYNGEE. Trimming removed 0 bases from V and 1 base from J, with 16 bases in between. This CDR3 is CASSVGQGILWNTEAFF. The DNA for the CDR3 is TGTGCCAGCAGCGTAGGGCAGGGGATACTTTGGAACACTGAAGCTTTCTTT.

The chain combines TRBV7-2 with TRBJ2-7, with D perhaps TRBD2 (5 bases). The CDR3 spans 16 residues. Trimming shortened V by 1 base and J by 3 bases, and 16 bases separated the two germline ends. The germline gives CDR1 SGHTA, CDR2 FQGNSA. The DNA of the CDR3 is TGTGCCAGCAGCTTAGTAAACAGACGGAGGCACTACGAGCAGTACTTC. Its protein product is CASSLVNRRRHYEQYF. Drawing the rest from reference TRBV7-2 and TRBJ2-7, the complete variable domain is GAGVSQSPSNKVTEKGKDVELRCDPISGHTALYWYRQSLGQGLEFLIYFQGNSAPDKSGLPSDRFSAERTGGSVSTLTIQRTQQEDSAVYLCASSLVNRRRHYEQYFGPGTRLTVT.

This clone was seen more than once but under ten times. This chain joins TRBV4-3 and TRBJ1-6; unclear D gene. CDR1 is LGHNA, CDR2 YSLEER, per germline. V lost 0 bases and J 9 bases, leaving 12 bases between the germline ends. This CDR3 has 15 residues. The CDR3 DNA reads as TGCGCCAGCAGCCAAGATCGGAATCCTCTTTCACCCCTCCACTTT. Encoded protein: CASSQDRNPLSPLHF.

The CDR3 sequence is CASSPGYLNQPQHF. In nucleotides, the CDR3 is TGTGCCAGCAGCCCAGGGTACCTCAATCAGCCCCAGCATTTT. The rearrangement joins TRBV7-8 to TRBJ1-5, with D possibly being TRBD1 (5 bases). Germline loops: CDR1 SGHVS, CDR2 FQNEAQ. V was clipped by 5 bases and J by 3 bases, with 11 bases between them. The CDR3 covers 14 residues. The full variable domain, completed using reference TRBV7-8 and TRBJ1-5, is GAGVSQSPRYKVAKRGQDVALRCDPISGHVSLFWYQQALGQGPEFLTYFQNEAQLDKSGLPSDRFFAERPEGSVSTLKIQRTQQEDSAVYLCASSPGYLNQPQHFGDGTRLSIL.

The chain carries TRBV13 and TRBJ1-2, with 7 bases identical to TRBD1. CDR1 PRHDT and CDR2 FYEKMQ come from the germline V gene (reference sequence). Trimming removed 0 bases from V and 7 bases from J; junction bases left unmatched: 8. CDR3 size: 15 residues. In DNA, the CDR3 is TGTGCCAGCAGCTTAGGCCCTACAGGGGTAGTTGGCTACACCTTC. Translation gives CASSLGPTGVVGYTF.

CDR3 sequence: CATDRDADGQYF. As DNA, the CDR3 is TGTGCCACCGACAGGGACGCCGACGGGCAGTACTTC. J is TRBJ2-7 and V is TRBV2; TRBD1 aligns across 7 bases. The CDR3 length is 12 residues. Germline CDR1 and CDR2: SNHLY and FYNNEI. V lost 10 bases, J lost 9 bases, and 12 bases stayed unmatched.

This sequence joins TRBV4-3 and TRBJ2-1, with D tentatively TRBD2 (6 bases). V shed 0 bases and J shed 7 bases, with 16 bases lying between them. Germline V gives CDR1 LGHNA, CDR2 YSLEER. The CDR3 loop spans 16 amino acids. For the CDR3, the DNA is TGCGCCAGCAGCCAAGACGGGCAGGGAGGCACGAATGAGCAGTTCTTC. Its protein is CASSQDGQGGTNEQFF.

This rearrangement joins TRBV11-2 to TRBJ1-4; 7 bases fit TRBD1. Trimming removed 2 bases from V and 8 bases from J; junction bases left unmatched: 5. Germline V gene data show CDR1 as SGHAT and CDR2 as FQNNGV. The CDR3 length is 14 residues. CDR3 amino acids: CASSLNRGNEKLFF. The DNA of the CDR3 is TGTGCCAGCAGCTTAAACAGGGGAAACGAAAAACTGTTTTTT.

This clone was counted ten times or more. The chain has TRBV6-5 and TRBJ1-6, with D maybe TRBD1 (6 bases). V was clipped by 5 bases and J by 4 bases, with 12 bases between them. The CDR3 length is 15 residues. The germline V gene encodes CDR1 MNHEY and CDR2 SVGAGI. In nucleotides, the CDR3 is TGTGCCAGCAGTCAGACAGGAAATTATAATTCACCCCTCCACTTT. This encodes CASSQTGNYNSPLHF.

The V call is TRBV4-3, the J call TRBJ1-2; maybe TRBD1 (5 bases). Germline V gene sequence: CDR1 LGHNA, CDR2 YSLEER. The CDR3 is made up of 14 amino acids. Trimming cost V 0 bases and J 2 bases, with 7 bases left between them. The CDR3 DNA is TGCGCCAGCAGCCAAGATCGGGGGAACTATGGCTACACCTTC. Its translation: CASSQDRGNYGYTF.

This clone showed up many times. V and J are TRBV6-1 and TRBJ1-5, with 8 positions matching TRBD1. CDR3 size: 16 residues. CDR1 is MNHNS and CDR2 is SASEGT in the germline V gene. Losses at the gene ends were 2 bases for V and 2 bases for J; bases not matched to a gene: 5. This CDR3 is CASSEWTGRGNQPQHF. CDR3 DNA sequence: TGTGCCAGCAGTGAATGGACAGGGAGAGGCAATCAGCCCCAGCATTTT.

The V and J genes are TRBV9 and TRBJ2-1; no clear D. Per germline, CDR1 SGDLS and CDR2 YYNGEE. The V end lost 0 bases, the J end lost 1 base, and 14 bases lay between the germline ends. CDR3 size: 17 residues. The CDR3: CASSVGYSSGSYNEQFF. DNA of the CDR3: TGTGCCAGCAGCGTAGGGTACAGCTCCGGTTCCTACAATGAGCAGTTCTTC.

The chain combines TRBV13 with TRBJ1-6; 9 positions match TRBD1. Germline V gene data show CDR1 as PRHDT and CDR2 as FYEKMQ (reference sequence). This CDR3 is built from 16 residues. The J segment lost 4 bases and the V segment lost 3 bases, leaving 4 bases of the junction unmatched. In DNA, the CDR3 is TGTGCCAGCAGCTTGGGGACAGGGAATTATAATTCACCCCTCCACTTT. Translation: CASSLGTGNYNSPLHF.

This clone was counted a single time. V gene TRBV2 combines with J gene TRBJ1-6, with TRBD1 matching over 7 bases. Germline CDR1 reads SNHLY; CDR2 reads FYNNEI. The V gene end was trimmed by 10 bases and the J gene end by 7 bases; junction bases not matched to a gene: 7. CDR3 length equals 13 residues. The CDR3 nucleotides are TGTGCCAAGGCACAGGGGAGCAATTCACCCCTCCACTTT. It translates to CAKAQGSNSPLHF.